Following are 32 T cell receptor beta chains from one sample sequenced in a study of shared clonotypes between healthy human individuals. Clones were read by immunoSEQ multiplex PCR, and TCRdb kept only the in-frame ones, dropping some. The sample includes about 490,000 clones, over 60% of them seen just once. Input material: PBMCs. The receptors derive from a woman in her forties in good health. Some clones in this sample may be carry-over from other donors' samples.

The chain recombines TRBV6-4 with TRBJ2-3, with unresolved D. CDR3 size: 14 residues. V was clipped by 2 bases and J by 0 bases, with 6 bases between them. Germline V gene data show CDR1 as MRHNA and CDR2 as SNTAGT. As DNA, the CDR3 is TGTGCCAGCAGTGACAAAGATAGCACAGATACGCAGTATTTT. This translates into CASSDKDSTDTQYF.

For this clone: It is likely a read error: a sequence one base away is far more abundant. Other DNA sequences within the sample encode an identical CDR3. The rearrangement uses TRBV15 and TRBJ2-1; D unresolved. Trimming removed 3 bases at V and 2 bases at J, with 11 bases between. CDR3 length equals 15 residues. Germline V CDR1 and CDR2: LNHNV, YYDKDF (reference sequence). This CDR3 is CATSRARDPYNEQFF. Here the CDR3 DNA reads TGTGCCACCAGCAGGGCGAGAGACCCCTACAATGAGCAGTTCTTC.

V gene TRBV19 combines with J gene TRBJ2-3; D is perhaps TRBD1 (6 bases). The V gene's germline CDR1 is LNHDA and CDR2 SQIVND (reference sequence). CDR3 length equals 13 residues. Trimming pared 10 bases from V and 1 base from J, leaving 12 bases between. The CDR3, as DNA: TGTGCCACGTGGGGGCCCCGCACAGATACGCAGTATTTT. This translates into CATWGPRTDTQYF.

This clone appeared a single time. The V gene is TRBV28, the J gene TRBJ2-6; perhaps TRBD2 as D (5 bases). The CDR3 length is 15 residues. V lost 5 bases to trimming and J lost 4 bases, with 12 bases between them. From germline, CDR1 is MDHEN and CDR2 SYDVKM. CDR3 region: CASSGLGSGANVLTF. The DNA for the CDR3 is TGTGCCAGCAGTGGGTTAGGGAGCGGGGCCAACGTCCTGACTTTC.

This clone was recorded only once. The chain uses TRBV19 and TRBJ1-4; D not certain. Trimming shortened V by 3 bases and J by 2 bases, and 16 bases separated the two germline ends. Germline CDR1 reads LNHDA; CDR2 reads SQIVND (reference sequence). The CDR3 loop spans 17 amino acids. CDR3 coding DNA: TGTGCCAGTAGTATCCACGTTTATCTAGGCACTAATGAAAAACTGTTTTTT. As protein: CASSIHVYLGTNEKLFF.

The V and J genes are TRBV30 and TRBJ2-1; TRBD2 might be the D (6 bases). The CDR3 loop spans 14 amino acids. V dropped 6 bases and J dropped 0 bases, with 12 bases sitting between them. Germline V gene lookup returns CDR1 GTSNPN and CDR2 SVGIG (reference sequence). CDR3 nucleotides: TGTGCCTGCCCGCGGGGTAGCTCCTACAATGAGCAGTTCTTC. Amino acids: CACPRGSSYNEQFF.

This clone was recorded once. V is TRBV30 and J is TRBJ1-6; D not certain. The CDR3 is 14 residues long. Trimming cost V 0 bases and J 5 bases, with 8 bases left between them. Germline V gene data show CDR1 as GTSNPN and CDR2 as SVGIG (reference sequence). CDR3 region: CAWSVVKNNSPLHF. The DNA for the CDR3 is TGTGCCTGGAGTGTAGTAAAAAATAATTCACCCCTCCACTTT.

This chain connects TRBV6-5 to TRBJ1-2, with D unclear. Looked up from germline, CDR1 is MNHEY and CDR2 is SVGAGI. The germline V and J ends were trimmed by 5 bases and 8 bases, with 15 bases remaining between them. This CDR3 contains 13 residues. CDR3: CASSQVRAGGYTF. The CDR3 bases are TGTGCCAGCAGTCAGGTCCGAGCCGGGGGCTACACCTTC.

The chain recombines TRBV5-1 with TRBJ1-1, with a possible D match to TRBD1 (5 bases). CDR1 is SGHRS and CDR2 is YFSETQ in the germline V gene. The V end lost 3 bases, the J end lost 3 bases, and 12 bases lay between the germline ends. The CDR3 has 14 amino acids. In DNA, the CDR3 is TGCGCCAGCAGCTCGGGACCGACAGACACTGAAGCTTTCTTT. It codes for CASSSGPTDTEAFF.

The chain uses TRBV6-4 and TRBJ2-3, with unresolved D. V lost 2 bases to trimming and J lost 2 bases, with 8 bases between them. This CDR3 contains 14 residues. Germline V gene sequence: CDR1 MRHNA, CDR2 SNTAGT. The CDR3 sequence is CASSDRPATDTQYF. CDR3 sequence (DNA): TGTGCCAGCAGTGACCGCCCTGCCACAGATACGCAGTATTTT.

This chain connects TRBV5-8 to TRBJ1-2; TRBD1 matches 8 bases. The trim removed 4 bases at V and 4 bases at J, leaving 9 bases unmatched. In germline, CDR1 is SGHTS, CDR2 YDEGEE. This CDR3 has 15 amino acids. CDR3 DNA sequence: TGTGCCAGCAGCCGAAACCCAGGGGGCGGCTATGGCTACACCTTC. Its protein product is CASSRNPGGGYGYTF.

V usage is TRBV11-2 and J usage is TRBJ1-1; D is unclear. The CDR3 is made up of 15 amino acids. Germline V gene data show CDR1 as SGHAT and CDR2 as FQNNGV. V was clipped by 5 bases and J by 1 base, with 14 bases between them. The CDR3 coding sequence is TGTGCCAGCAGCCCGACGGGTATTAGGAACACTGAAGCTTTCTTT. Residues: CASSPTGIRNTEAFF.

This clone appeared a single time. The rearrangement joins TRBV18 to TRBJ2-7; the D is unclear. The V and J ends lost 5 bases and 4 bases respectively, with 9 bases between them. Germline V gives CDR1 KGHSH, CDR2 LQKENI. The CDR3 is 12 amino acids. This chain's CDR3 is CASSSTDYEQYF. The CDR3 nucleotides are TGTGCCAGCTCATCCACCGATTACGAGCAGTACTTC.

This chain joins TRBV29-1 and TRBJ2-5; D unclear. Germline V CDR1 and CDR2: SQVTM, ANQGSEA. The CDR3 length is 11 residues. V lost 1 base, J lost 5 bases, and 5 bases lay in between. CDR3 in amino acids: CSVEAGETQYF. CDR3 sequence (DNA): TGCAGCGTTGAAGCTGGTGAGACCCAGTACTTC.

This CDR3 is CASSVGASGRTNTDTQYF. In DNA, the CDR3 is TGTGCCAGCAGCGTAGGGGCTAGCGGGAGGACCAACACAGATACGCAGTATTTT. This chain joins TRBV9 and TRBJ2-3, with 11 bases aligning to TRBD2. Per germline, CDR1 SGDLS and CDR2 YYNGEE. The CDR3 runs 18 residues. V was clipped by 0 bases and J by 2 bases; unmatched bases: 8.

This rearrangement joins TRBV27 to TRBJ2-2; D gene unclear. The V end was cut by 0 bases, the J end by 6 bases, with 2 bases between. CDR3 length equals 12 residues. CDR1 and CDR2 from the germline V gene are MNHEY and SMNVEV (reference sequence). CDR3 in DNA: TGTGCCAGCAGTTTATCGGCCGGGGAGCTGTTTTTT. It translates to CASSLSAGELFF.

Many counts were recorded for this clone. The gene calls are TRBV7-2 and TRBJ1-1, with D unclear. Germline CDR1 is SGHTA and CDR2 is FQGNSA. Trimming removed 1 base from V and 5 bases from J, with 11 bases in between. This CDR3 has 14 amino acids. The CDR3 coding sequence is TGTGCCAGCAGCTTAGAGGCACCTCGAACTGAAGCTTTCTTT. Translating it yields CASSLEAPRTEAFF.

The chain links TRBV28 to TRBJ1-5; maybe TRBD1 (5 bases). The CDR3 totals 16 residues. V lost 5 bases to trimming and J lost 2 bases, with 16 bases between them. Germline loops: CDR1 MDHEN, CDR2 SYDVKM. This CDR3 is CASSSRSGGGNQPQHF. The CDR3 bases are TGTGCCAGCAGTAGTCGCTCCGGAGGGGGCAATCAGCCCCAGCATTTT.

The sample holds many counts of this clone. The gene calls are TRBV5-6 and TRBJ2-7; 10 bases align to TRBD1. The V gene end was trimmed by 3 bases and the J gene end by 2 bases; junction bases not matched to a gene: 14. Looked up from germline, CDR1 is SGHDT and CDR2 is YYEEEE. The CDR3 is 18 amino acids. Here the CDR3 DNA reads TGTGCCAGCAGCTCCCACCGGGACAGGGGTATCGTTACCTACGAGCAGTACTTC. Translated: CASSSHRDRGIVTYEQYF.

This clone was picked up a small number of times. The chain links TRBV11-2 to TRBJ2-1; D not certain. Trimming left V 1 base short and J 9 bases short, with 10 bases between. The CDR3 length is 13 residues. CDR1 is SGHAT and CDR2 is FQNNGV in the germline V gene. The CDR3 DNA reads TGTGCCAGCAGCTTAGCAGTCGCTATTGAGCAGTTCTTC. It codes for CASSLAVAIEQFF.

This clone appeared once. The chain couples TRBV28 to TRBJ1-1; D is ambiguous. The V gene's germline CDR1 is MDHEN and CDR2 SYDVKM. The CDR3 runs to 10 residues. Trimming cost V 8 bases and J 7 bases, with 8 bases left between them. The CDR3 coding sequence is TGTGCCAGCCGAGGGAGTGAAGCTTTCTTT. Translating gives CASRGSEAFF.

The genes are TRBV7-8 and TRBJ1-5; D might be TRBD1 (6 bases). The V gene lost 5 bases and the J gene lost 3 bases, with 11 bases spanning the gap. There are 14 residues in the CDR3. Germline CDR1 reads SGHVS; CDR2 reads FQNEAQ. In nucleotides, the CDR3 is TGTGCCAGCAGCCAGGACAGTATCAATCAGCCCCAGCATTTT. This gives the protein CASSQDSINQPQHF.

This sequence joins TRBV21-1 and TRBJ1-3; the tabulated D call, TRBD1, remains unverified against the DNA. TRBV21-1 is labeled a pseudogene. The CDR3 contains 14 residues. The CDR3 nucleotides are TGTGCCGGACGACAGGGGGCGTGTTGGTACACCATATATTTT. Its protein is CAGRQGACWYTIYF.

This chain joins TRBV5-1 and TRBJ2-2; 10 positions match TRBD2. With 0 bases clipped from V and 5 bases from J, the junction kept 1 base outside the gene matches. Germline CDR1 and CDR2: SGHRS and YFSETQ. The CDR3 extends over 15 amino acids. In DNA, the CDR3 is TGCGCCAGCAGCTTGGAGACTAGCGGGACCGGGGAGCTGTTTTTT. Encoded protein: CASSLETSGTGELFF.

V and J are TRBV6-1 and TRBJ1-2; a weak D match, TRBD1 (5 bases). V lost 1 base to trimming and J lost 5 bases, with 8 bases between them. The germline V gene has CDR1 MNHNS and CDR2 SASEGT. CDR3 length: 13 residues. The CDR3 is CASSEVGEYGYTF. CDR3 DNA sequence: TGTGCCAGCAGTGAAGTAGGGGAATATGGCTACACCTTC.

This clone occurred a few times. The rearrangement joins TRBV30 to TRBJ1-3, with TRBD1 identical over 7 bases. The CDR3 totals 15 residues. V was pared by 2 bases and J by 0 bases, with 4 bases of the junction left unmatched. Germline lookup yields CDR1 GTSNPN and CDR2 SVGIG (reference sequence). Here the CDR3 DNA reads TGTGCCTGGAGTCGGGACAGCATCTCTGGAAACACCATATATTTT. Translated: CAWSRDSISGNTIYF.

CDR3 in amino acids: CASSQDSGVGDNEQFF. CDR3 DNA sequence: TGCGCCAGCAGCCAAGATTCCGGGGTGGGGGACAATGAGCAGTTCTTC. The gene calls are TRBV4-3 and TRBJ2-1; possibly TRBD1 or TRBD2 for D (5 bases each). The CDR3 is 16 amino acids. Germline CDR1 is LGHNA and CDR2 is YSLEER. V was clipped by 0 bases and J by 5 bases, with 14 bases between them.

The chain links TRBV30 to TRBJ2-1; 8 bases line up with TRBD2. V shed 4 bases, J shed 2 bases, and the junction held 1 base outside the gene matches. From germline, CDR1 is GTSNPN and CDR2 SVGIG (reference sequence). This CDR3 spans 13 amino acids. CDR3 sequence reads: CAWTGGTYNEQFF. The CDR3 region has the DNA TGTGCCTGGACGGGGGGGACCTACAATGAGCAGTTCTTC.

The V gene is TRBV28, the J gene TRBJ1-5, with 10 bases identical to TRBD1. The ends lost 8 bases at V and 0 bases at J; junction bases unmatched: 10. Germline values: CDR1 MDHEN, CDR2 SYDVKM. The CDR3 runs to 17 residues. The CDR3 nucleotides read TGTGCCAGCCGGGACAGGGGCCACCAGAATAGCAATCAGCCCCAGCATTTT. Translating gives CASRDRGHQNSNQPQHF.

The chain joins TRBV27 to TRBJ2-1; D remains unclear. CDR1 is MNHEY, CDR2 SMNVEV, per germline (reference sequence). The length of the CDR3 is 14 residues. Trimming pared 6 bases from V and 4 bases from J, leaving 13 bases between. CDR3 sequence reads: CASSPIGRYNEQFF. The CDR3 DNA follows: TGTGCCAGCAGCCCTATCGGACGGTACAATGAGCAGTTCTTC.

This chain links TRBV9 with TRBJ2-2; 9 bases are shared with TRBD2. This CDR3 is 15 amino acids long. The germline CDR1 and CDR2 sequences are SGDLS and YYNGEE. V was clipped by 4 bases and J by 6 bases; unmatched bases: 7. CDR3 sequence: CASSRGLASSGELFF. The CDR3 DNA is TGTGCCAGCAGCCGGGGACTAGCTTCTTCCGGGGAGCTGTTTTTT.

The rearrangement joins TRBV28 to TRBJ2-1, with D perhaps given as TRBD1 or TRBD2 (5 bases each). With 7 bases removed from V and 10 bases from J, the gap between germline ends came to 20 bases. Per germline, CDR1 MDHEN and CDR2 SYDVKM. This CDR3 comprises 14 residues. CDR3 in amino acids: CASTLSGTESEQFF. In DNA, the CDR3 is TGTGCCAGCACCTTATCCGGGACGGAATCCGAGCAGTTCTTC.